This TCR beta chain was retrieved from a study of human T cells and chemical hapten exposure. Looking at the study overall: In the sensitization step, 2% DPC was placed on 2 cm by 2 cm of upper inner arm skin.

TCRdb fed the RACE reads into MiXCR, producing one record per CDR3 protein. The sample lists 70,000 or so distinct CDR3 sequences, around 10% occurring once. The sample's time point: patch test 3, about 24 weeks after DPC sensitization. Sample treatment: therapeutic diphenylcyclopropenone sensitization with weekly scalp DPC. V was trimmed by 3 bases and J by 12 bases, leaving 15 bases between them. Germline V gene data show CDR1 as DFQATT and CDR2 as SNEGSKA (reference sequence). This CDR3 comprises 12 residues. The chain joins TRBV20-1 to TRBJ2-1; no definite D call. Material: whole blood, obtained in connection with sensitization to the hapten diphenylcyclopropenone (DPC). The origin of this receptor is a woman aged 45-65 years with alopecia areata. Some clones in this sample may be carry-over from other donors' samples. CDR3 sequence (DNA): TGCAGTGCTAGCGGAGAGGTAGGGTGGCAGTTCTTC. Amino acid sequence: CSASGEVGWQFF.